The 6 T cell receptor beta chains presented below share a single source sample, sequenced in a study of T cells in Graves' hyperthyroidism and ophthalmopathy. Researchers took RNA transcripts and amplified the TCR beta CDR3 regions from them. RT-PCR in the first round (using the HTBI primer set) targeted the TCR CDR3. A single record per CDR3 protein comes from TCRdb applying MiXCR to the multiplex PCR reads. The table records over 300,000 distinct CDR3 sequences, roughly 13% of them present only once. Sequencing used blood. All receptors come from a woman aged 35 to 49 with Graves' ophthalmopathy.

This clonotype has just a few counts. This chain uses TRBV19 with TRBJ2-6, with D unresolved. Germline V gives CDR1 LNHDA, CDR2 SQIVND (reference sequence). The CDR3 spans 17 residues. V lost 4 bases to trimming and J lost 0 bases, with 13 bases between them. The CDR3 DNA follows: TGTGCCAGTAGTAAGGGCCTAAAAGCCTCTGGGGCCAACGTCCTGACTTTC. Its protein is CASSKGLKASGANVLTF.

This clonotype has a count of ten or more. V and J are TRBV3-1 and TRBJ2-1; D not certain. V was pared by 4 bases and J by 4 bases, with 11 bases between. CDR3 length: 14 residues. The germline CDR1 and CDR2 sequences are LGHDT and YNNKEL (reference sequence). The DNA for the CDR3 is TGTGCCAGCAGCCCGGGTCTCCCTTACAATGAGCAGTTCTTC. Amino acid sequence: CASSPGLPYNEQFF.

This clonotype was seen ten or more times. The gene calls are TRBV28 and TRBJ1-5; D unclear. Germline V lookup: CDR1 MDHEN, CDR2 SYDVKM. V was trimmed by 5 bases and J by 2 bases, leaving 16 bases between them. CDR3 length equals 16 residues. The CDR3 spells CASSPWEALGNQPQHF. Here the CDR3 DNA reads TGTGCCAGCAGTCCCTGGGAAGCGTTGGGCAATCAGCCCCAGCATTTT.

This clonotype was counted ten times or more. The J gene is TRBJ1-1, the V gene TRBV6-1; 9 nucleotides align to TRBD1. J was trimmed by 5 bases and V by 4 bases; bases with no gene match: 11. This CDR3 region has 16 residues. Germline CDR1 is MNHNS and CDR2 is SASEGT. In nucleotides, the CDR3 is TGTGCCAGCAGTGGCCGGACCGGGACAGGGAATACTGAAGCTTTCTTT. This sequence encodes CASSGRTGTGNTEAFF.

This clonotype was picked up a small number of times. The chain recombines TRBV5-4 with TRBJ2-2; no clear D gene. The V end was cut by 2 bases, the J end by 2 bases, with 10 bases between. The CDR3 has 15 amino acids. Germline loops: CDR1 SGHNT, CDR2 YYREEE (reference sequence). Written as DNA, the CDR3 is TGTGCCAGCAGCTTAGGTAGTCGAAACACCGGGGAGCTGTTTTTT. It encodes CASSLGSRNTGELFF.

This chain uses TRBV5-5 with TRBJ2-2; D possibly corresponds to TRBD1 (5 bases). CDR1 SGHKS and CDR2 YYEKEE come from the germline V gene (reference sequence). The CDR3 consists of 15 residues. Between the trimmed V and J ends, which lost 0 bases and 5 bases, there was a span of 11 bases. CDR3 protein: CASSLARAVTGELFF. The CDR3 nucleotides read TGTGCCAGCAGCTTGGCCAGGGCGGTGACCGGGGAGCTGTTTTTT. Full variable domain (remainder filled in from reference TRBV5-5 and TRBJ2-2): DAGVTQSPTHLIKTRGQQVTLRCSPISGHKSVSWYQQVLGQGPQFIFQYYEKEERGRGNFPDRFSARQFPNYSSELNVNALLLGDSALYLCASSLARAVTGELFFGEGSRLTVL.